This T cell receptor (beta chain) was found in a study of T cell responses to AZD1222 COVID-19 vaccine. Study conclusions and caveats: CD4 TCRs associated with vaccination spanned spike, dominating at 160-218 and 743-854. Just five or six AZD1222 recipients were seropositive at baseline.

Libraries were prepared by immunoSEQ multiplex PCR; TCRdb keeps only in-frame clonotypes and omits some of them. The data hold 75,000 to 100,000 clones, with approximately 90% observed a single time. Trimming cost V 4 bases and J 6 bases, with 19 bases left between them. The CDR3 sequence is 15 residues long. Germline CDR1 and CDR2: SGDLS and YYNGEE. For this clone: Its antigen is currently unknown.

The TCR sequence derives from an adult who received the AZD1222 COVID-19 vaccine. The input for sequencing was peripheral blood, taken 28 days after the second AZD1222 dose. J is TRBJ1-2 and V is TRBV9; maybe TRBD1 (5 bases). The CDR3 sequence is CASSPGRGQGHGYTF. The DNA of the CDR3 is TGTGCCAGCAGCCCCGGGAGGGGCCAAGGGCATGGCTACACCTTC.